One and the same sample provided the 13 T cell receptor beta chains below, sequenced in a study of T cells in Graves' hyperthyroidism and ophthalmopathy. Amplified TCR beta CDR3 regions derived from RNA transcripts. Initially, a first-round RT-PCR of the TCR CDR3 employed the HTBI primer set. TCRdb passed the multiplex PCR reads through MiXCR, listing each CDR3 protein once. The data contain some 250,000 distinct CDR3 sequences, roughly 15% of them singletons. The sample taken for sequencing was blood. The source of these receptors is a middle-aged woman with Graves' hyperthyroidism that later progressed to Graves' ophthalmopathy.

This clonotype was picked up many times. The chain has TRBV7-6 and TRBJ2-5; D ambiguous. The CDR3 is 12 residues long. CDR1 is SGHVS, CDR2 FNYEAQ, per germline. With 5 bases removed from V and 7 bases from J, the gap between germline ends came to 11 bases. The CDR3 loop reads CASSQTLGTQYF. CDR3 coding DNA: TGTGCCAGCAGCCAAACCTTGGGGACCCAGTACTTC.

Ten or more counts support this clonotype. The J gene is TRBJ1-6, the V gene TRBV5-5; D gene ambiguous. The CDR3 contains 13 residues. Germline V gives CDR1 SGHKS, CDR2 YYEKEE (reference sequence). V lost 2 bases and J 8 bases, leaving 8 bases between the germline ends. The CDR3 reads CASSFSPDSPLHF. In nucleotides, the CDR3 is TGTGCCAGCAGCTTCTCCCCAGATTCACCCCTCCACTTT.

The J gene is TRBJ2-7, the V gene TRBV6-5, with D unresolved. Germline lookup yields CDR1 MNHEY and CDR2 SVGAGI. Trimming removed 2 bases at V and 6 bases at J, with 8 bases between. CDR3 length: 12 amino acids. CDR3 DNA: TGTGCCAGCAGTTACGACCAGGCCGAGCAGTACTTC. Protein: CASSYDQAEQYF.

There are many counts of this clonotype. The chain is built from TRBV3-1 and TRBJ1-4; tentatively, D is TRBD1 (5 bases). Trimming took 8 bases from V and 4 from J, leaving 14 bases between them. Germline V gene data show CDR1 as LGHDT and CDR2 as YNNKEL (reference sequence). The CDR3 sequence is 14 residues long. The CDR3 DNA sequence: TGTGCCAGCTCGGCCAGACAGTTTAATGAAAAACTGTTTTTT. It yields the protein CASSARQFNEKLFF.

This clonotype appeared many times. The J gene is TRBJ2-7, the V gene TRBV12-3 or TRBV12-4; tentatively, D is TRBD1 (6 bases). The V and J ends lost 3 bases and 2 bases respectively, with 17 bases between them. The CDR3 consists of 16 residues. The CDR3 sequence: CASSFPTGTPPYEQYF. CDR3 nucleotide sequence: TGTGCCAGCAGTTTCCCAACCGGGACACCGCCCTACGAGCAGTACTTC.

This clonotype was detected ten times or more. The J gene is TRBJ2-2, the V gene TRBV2; perhaps TRBD2 as D (5 bases). V was pared by 8 bases and J by 2 bases, with 9 bases between. Germline lookup yields CDR1 SNHLY and CDR2 FYNNEI. This CDR3 is built from 13 residues. Written as DNA, the CDR3 is TGTGCCAGCTGGGAGACTAACACCGGGGAGCTGTTTTTT. It codes for CASWETNTGELFF.

The rearrangement links TRBV28 to TRBJ1-4; the D is unclear. The CDR3 has 15 residues. CDR1 MDHEN and CDR2 SYDVKM come from the germline V gene. Trimming pared 8 bases from V and 7 bases from J, leaving 20 bases between. CDR3 in amino acids: CASRREGLGREKLFF. The CDR3 DNA reads as TGTGCCAGCCGACGGGAGGGTCTCGGTCGTGAAAAACTGTTTTTT.

This chain joins TRBV28 and TRBJ2-5, with D hard to call. The V end lost 5 bases, the J end lost 5 bases, and 12 bases lay between the germline ends. The CDR3 consists of 13 residues. Germline V lookup: CDR1 MDHEN, CDR2 SYDVKM. CDR3: CASSPEVLETQYF. CDR3 coding DNA: TGTGCCAGCAGTCCCGAAGTTTTGGAGACCCAGTACTTC.

This clonotype was counted many times. This rearrangement joins TRBV5-6 to TRBJ1-5; D not certain. The CDR3 is 14 residues long. Germline assignment: CDR1 SGHDT and CDR2 YYEEEE. V shed 1 base and J shed 3 bases, with 8 bases lying between them. The CDR3 loop reads CASSLQGINQPQHF. As DNA, the CDR3 is TGTGCCAGCAGCTTGCAAGGGATCAATCAGCCCCAGCATTTT.

This clonotype was counted ten times or more. The rearrangement links TRBV5-6 to TRBJ2-1; D remains ambiguous. The CDR3 runs to 14 residues. V was clipped by 0 bases and J by 9 bases, with 13 bases between them. Per germline, CDR1 SGHDT and CDR2 YYEEEE. The CDR3: CASSLVVDRGEQFF. Written as DNA, the CDR3 is TGTGCCAGCAGCTTGGTGGTAGACCGTGGTGAGCAGTTCTTC.

This clonotype was detected many times. The rearrangement uses TRBV19 and TRBJ1-1, with D hard to call. There are 13 residues in the CDR3. The germline CDR1 and CDR2 sequences are LNHDA and SQIVND (reference sequence). Trimming removed 5 bases from V and 1 base from J, with 8 bases in between. CDR3 in amino acids: CASSVAQNTEAFF. CDR3 DNA: TGTGCCAGTAGTGTTGCACAGAACACTGAAGCTTTCTTT.

This clonotype was seen more than once but under ten times. The chain is built from TRBV15 and TRBJ2-7; D unresolved. In germline, CDR1 is LNHNV, CDR2 YYDKDF (reference sequence). V was shortened by 3 bases and J by 3 bases, with 9 bases between the two germline ends. This CDR3 spans 13 amino acids. CDR3: CATSRESFYEQYF. As DNA, the CDR3 is TGTGCCACCAGCAGGGAGTCCTTCTACGAGCAGTACTTC.

In this sample, this clonotype turned up many times. This sequence joins TRBV10-1 and TRBJ2-5, with 8 bases that match TRBD2. This CDR3 is 14 amino acids long. Germline V gene data show CDR1 as WNHNN and CDR2 as SYGVQD (reference sequence). V shed 5 bases and J 1 base; nucleotides not matched to a gene: 3. The CDR3 region has the DNA TGCGCCAGCAGTCCAAGCGGGAGCCAAGAGACCCAGTACTTC. Protein sequence: CASSPSGSQETQYF.